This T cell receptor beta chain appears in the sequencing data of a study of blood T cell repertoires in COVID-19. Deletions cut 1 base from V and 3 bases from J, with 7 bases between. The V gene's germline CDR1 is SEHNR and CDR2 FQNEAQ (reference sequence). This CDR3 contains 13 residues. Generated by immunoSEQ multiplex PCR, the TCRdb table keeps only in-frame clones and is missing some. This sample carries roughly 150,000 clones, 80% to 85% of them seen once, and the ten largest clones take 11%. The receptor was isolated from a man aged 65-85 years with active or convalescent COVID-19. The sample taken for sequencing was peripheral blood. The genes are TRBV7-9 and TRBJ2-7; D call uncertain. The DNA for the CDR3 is TGTGCCAGCAGCTTAGGCAGAAACTACGAGCAGTACTTC. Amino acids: CASSLGRNYEQYF. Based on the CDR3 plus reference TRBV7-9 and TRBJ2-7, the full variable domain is DTGVSQNPRHKITKRGQNVTFRCDPISEHNRLYWYRQTLGQGPEFLTYFQNEAQLEKSRLLSDRFSAERPKGSFSTLEIQRTEQGDSAMYLCASSLGRNYEQYFGPGTRLTVT.